The present TCR beta chain was sequenced within a study of cytomegalovirus exposure and HLA in healthy donors. Broader study findings: Clusters of TCRs from the first cohort tended to co-occur in the roughly 120 validation repertoires (as a later analysis found). It was approximately 150 TCR beta chains that were listed as cytomegalovirus-associated.

Sequencing was performed with immunoSEQ multiplex PCR; in TCRdb, only in-frame clones are kept and a portion is missing. The sample consists of 150,000 to 200,000 clones, 87% of them appearing once. V trimming: 4 bases; J trimming: 2 bases; junction bases outside the gene matches: 9. Germline V gene sequence: CDR1 SNHLY, CDR2 FYNNEI. The length of the CDR3 is 16 residues. Regarding this clone: Its target is unknown.

What was sequenced was PBMCs. The origin of this receptor is a woman in her 30s in good health and CMV-seronegative. This chain joins TRBV2 and TRBJ2-7; 9 positions match TRBD1. CDR3 sequence (DNA): TGTGCCAGCAGTGCCCCGGGGACAGGGTGGGCCTACGAGCAGTACTTC. Translating gives CASSAPGTGWAYEQYF. The variable domain in full, with the rest retrieved from reference TRBV2 and TRBJ2-7, is EPEVTQTPSHQVTQMGQEVILRCVPISNHLYFYWYRQILGQKVEFLVSFYNNEISEKSEIFDDQFSVERPDGSNFTLKIRSTKLEDSAMYFCASSAPGTGWAYEQYFGPGTRLTVT.